The sample holds many counts of the clone carrying this T cell receptor (beta chain). As the template, RNA transcripts were used to amplify TCR beta CDR3 regions. The authors performed first-round RT-PCR with HTBI primers and then a second-round multiplex PCR. TCRdb re-derived calls from the multiplex PCR reads in MiXCR, one entry per CDR3 protein. The profile shows about 420,000 distinct CDR3 sequences, around 21% of them singletons. The entry originates in a study of Graves' ophthalmopathy and Graves' hyperthyroidism. The CDR3 sequence is 12 residues long. Germline CDR1 is SGHRS and CDR2 is YFSETQ. Trimming stripped 2 bases from V and 5 bases from J, with 8 bases between.

This receptor was taken from a woman in her late teens or twenties with stable Graves' hyperthyroidism. Sample: peripheral blood. This rearrangement joins TRBV5-1 to TRBJ2-7; D may be TRBD1 (6 bases). The CDR3 sequence is CASSFQGNEQYF. The CDR3 DNA follows: TGCGCCAGCAGCTTCCAGGGGAACGAGCAGTACTTC.